The clone carrying this T cell receptor (beta chain) was found a few times. Antigen: not known. Orbital computed tomography and thyroid ultrasound, together with serum TRAb and thyroxine and clinical symptoms, were used for diagnoses. The data are from a study of T cells in Graves' hyperthyroidism and ophthalmopathy. Study observations and caveats: Also found in blood were most expanded thyroid clonotypes above 0.001. Researchers report that a 13 V-J model separated ophthalmopathy from stable hyperthyroidism.

V lost 2 bases to trimming and J lost 2 bases, with 13 bases between them. This CDR3 comprises 14 residues. CDR1 and CDR2 from the germline V gene are GTSNPN and SVGIG (reference sequence). It was RNA transcripts that yielded the amplified TCR beta CDR3 regions. Initially, a first-round RT-PCR of the TCR CDR3 employed the HTBI primer set. TCRdb ran MiXCR on the multiplex PCR reads and lists one entry per CDR3 protein. This sample yields some 760,000 distinct CDR3 sequences, of which 14% are seen a single time; about a tenth belongs to the top ten. The material sequenced was blood. The V call is TRBV30, the J call TRBJ2-7; D is ambiguous. This sequence originates from a young woman with Graves' hyperthyroidism. CDR3 residues: CAWSQSRQTYEQYF. In nucleotides, the CDR3 is TGTGCCTGGAGTCAAAGCCGGCAAACCTACGAGCAGTACTTC. The full variable domain, its missing parts supplied by reference TRBV30 and TRBJ2-7, is SQTIHQWPATLVQPVGSPLSLECTVEGTSNPNLYWYRQAAGRGLQLLFYSVGIGQISSEVPQNLSASRPQDRQFILSSKKLLLSDSGFYLCAWSQSRQTYEQYFGPGTRLTVT.